A selection of T cell receptor beta chains follows, all from one sample in a study of shared clonotypes between healthy human individuals. TCRdb's copy holds only in-frame clones and misses some; the assay was immunoSEQ multiplex PCR. This sample yields about 660,000 clones, of which around 67% are seen a single time; over 1.5% belongs to the top ten. The specimen sequenced was memory CD4+ T cells sorted from blood. The receptors shown here come from a woman aged 30 to 39 in good health. Each CDR3 is given without its conserved first and last residue.

TRBJ2-7 | TRBV4-1 | 14 | ASSHEEIAALYEQY
TRBJ2-1 | TRBV7-8 | 10 | ASSSDFNEQF
TRBJ2-1 | TRBV18 | 13 | ASSQTLADYNEQF
TRBJ1-1 | TRBV11-2 | 11 | ASSKQGDTEAF
TRBJ1-5 | TRBV7-2 | 13 | ASSLTALTGQPQH
TRBJ2-7 | TRBV5-1 | 14 | ASSLGGARVRGEQY
TRBJ1-2 | TRBV27 | 11 | ASKLLGGYGYT
TRBJ2-7 | TRBV21-1 | 13 | ASSKGGEISYEQY
TRBJ2-2 | TRBV9 | 18 | ASSPRSPKGVAGETGELF
TRBJ2-1 | TRBV29-1 | 8 | SAGDNEQF
TRBJ2-7 | TRBV19 | 14 | ASSIPPGQAITKQY
TRBJ2-7 | TRBV5-1 | 12 | ASSWDRVSYEQY
TRBJ1-4 | TRBV7-9 | 14 | ASSKGQGATNEKLF
TRBJ1-2 | TRBV19 | 17 | ASSARGTQTGRANYGYT
TRBJ2-7 | TRBV28 | 10 | ASTGWGYEQY
TRBJ2-2 | TRBV2 | 13 | ASSVGIPDYGELF
TRBJ1-5 | TRBV5-8 | 15 | ASSQRDRGALNQPQH
TRBJ2-7 | TRBV4-1 | 13 | ASSQEYRGAYEQY
TRBJ2-5 | TRBV30 | 11 | AWRPGTQETQY
TRBJ2-7 | TRBV9 | 14 | ASSEGTSGGWGEQY
TRBJ2-2 | TRBV7-2 | 13 | ASSLEGGYTGELF
TRBJ1-1 | TRBV10-1 | 11 | ASSESGDTEAF
TRBJ2-1 | TRBV28 | 12 | ASRAWDSYNEQF
TRBJ1-4 | TRBV19 | 12 | ASSMSATNEKLF
TRBJ2-5 | TRBV2 | 12 | ASSRRGAQETQY
TRBJ2-1 | TRBV6-4 | 13 | ASSDRAGDMSEQF
TRBJ1-2 | TRBV28 | 13 | ASRPLQGGPYGYT
TRBJ2-7 | TRBV5-5 | 15 | ASSLVPSGVNPYEQY
TRBJ2-5 | TRBV5-4 | 11 | ASSLETEETQY
TRBJ1-5 | TRBV7-8 | 16 | ASSSSGTSRISNQPQH
TRBJ2-7 | TRBV6-1 | 10 | ASSAQTYEQY
TRBJ2-1 | TRBV2 | 8 | ASEGNEQF
TRBJ2-5 | TRBV5-8 | 13 | ASSLTGQYQETQY
TRBJ1-1 | TRBV11-2 | 12 | ASSPRAGNTEAF
TRBJ2-7 | TRBV6-5 | 13 | ASSYSRRGGYEQY
TRBJ1-1 | TRBV27 | 10 | ASSLGWGEAF
TRBJ1-1 | TRBV7-8 | 14 | ASSLGLLGPITEAF
TRBJ1-1 | TRBV7-9 | 13 | ASSLVFGGRTEAF
TRBJ2-5 | TRBV5-1 | 15 | ASSLVTSGSTQETQY
TRBJ1-2 | TRBV5-1 | 12 | ASSLAPGNYGYT
TRBJ2-3 | TRBV5-1 | 13 | ASSLPGQGQDTQY
TRBJ1-5 | TRBV10-3 | 13 | AISESIQNNQPQH
TRBJ2-1 | TRBV6-5 | 14 | ASSYSRVSGTGEQF
TRBJ1-5 | TRBV10-2 | 14 | ASTGSQRGTSQPQH
TRBJ1-1 | TRBV29-1 | 10 | SVELRGLHAF
TRBJ1-5 | TRBV28 | 13 | ASSSTDRVNQPQH
TRBJ2-2 | TRBV21-1 | 13 | ASSPQTRAAGELF
TRBJ1-2 | TRBV2 | 10 | ASRQGDYGYT
TRBJ2-7 | TRBV5-4 | 17 | ASSLVGWVPGQLAYEQY
TRBJ2-3 | TRBV10-3 | 15 | AISESLGGPWTDTQY
TRBJ2-2 | TRBV11-2 | 9 | AHQDTGELF
TRBJ2-3 | TRBV6-6 | 14 | ASSRIAGVATDTQY
TRBJ2-2 | TRBV10-3 | 11 | AISELASGELF
TRBJ1-2 | TRBV29-1 | 12 | SVEGGTANYGYT